The text below deals with one T cell receptor beta chain. The antigen is unknown. Here immunoSEQ multiplex PCR was the method, and the copy in TCRdb shows in-frame clones only, minus some. The table lists tens of thousands of clones, approximately 85% of them singletons. Time point meaning: new active TB diagnosis, blood taken before or within 7 days of starting treatment. This entry is derived from a study of T cells in tuberculosis. Background on the study: T cells were selected with CD1B tetramers loaded with glucose monomycolate. Study-wide points: The TCR-beta difference was not significant; alpha differences partly reflected length.

The sequences come from PBMCs, collected at tuberculosis diagnosis. The source is an adult with tuberculosis.

DNA for the CDR3: TGTGCCAGCAGCCGTGGGGCCTACAACTATGGCTACACCTTC. Translating it yields CASSRGAYNYGYTF. The rearrangement uses TRBV28 and TRBJ1-2; the D gene is possibly TRBD1 (5 bases). V lost 6 bases and J lost 2, with 13 bases in between. Germline CDR1 and CDR2: MDHEN and SYDVKM. The CDR3 runs to 14 residues.